The following is a T cell receptor beta chain sequence with its context. The target antigen is unknown. Treatment: around 19 received Ad26.COV2.S at low or high dose, single or two shots; 5 received placebo; per-sample allocation not given. Sampling was performed 63 days after the first vaccine or placebo injection. A Boston adult aged 18-55 years was the donor. TCRdb keeps only in-frame clones here, not all; method: immunoSEQ multiplex PCR. Among around 300,000 clones listed, almost 90% were seen once. The data are from a study of Ad26.COV2.S vaccination and SARS-CoV-2 variants. Across the study: The authors gave Ad26.COV2.S intramuscularly, either once or twice 56 days apart. Findings and limits, study-wide: Participants given vaccine showed non-spike TCR breadth similar to that of placebo recipients.

Germline V lookup: CDR1 MNHEY, CDR2 SVGEGT. The CDR3 is made up of 18 amino acids. V trimming: 0 bases; J trimming: 2 bases; junction bases outside the gene matches: 7. Sequenced material: peripheral blood, taken in a trial of Ad26.COV2.S vaccine versus placebo. The chain uses TRBV6-2 or TRBV6-3 and TRBJ2-5, with 12 bases identical to TRBD2. This receptor was obtained from a person between 18 and 65 years old who received the Ad26.COV2.S COVID-19 vaccine or a placebo. The CDR3 reads CASSYSRTSGVAQETQYF. CDR3 DNA: TGTGCCAGCAGTTACTCGAGGACTAGCGGGGTCGCACAAGAGACCCAGTACTTC.